The subject of this entry is one TCR beta chain. The source of the sample is a study of T cells expressing NK-cell markers. The germline gives CDR1 LGHNA, CDR2 YSLEER. CDR3 length: 16 residues. TCRdb re-called the 5' RACE reads and gives one entry per CDR3 protein, without DNA. Seen in this sample are more than 120,000 distinct CDR3 sequences; the ten most common clones hold less than 15%. The specimen sequenced was blood T cells: a sorted CD56 or NKG2C T cell subset, CD4+ or CD8+ T cells, or bulk PBMC T cells (not recorded which). V and J are TRBV4-3 and TRBJ2-1; the D call of TRBD1 rests on TCRdb alone, since no DNA is present to check it. The TCR comes from a young man in good health. CDR3 sequence reads: CASSQEPGQINNEQFF.